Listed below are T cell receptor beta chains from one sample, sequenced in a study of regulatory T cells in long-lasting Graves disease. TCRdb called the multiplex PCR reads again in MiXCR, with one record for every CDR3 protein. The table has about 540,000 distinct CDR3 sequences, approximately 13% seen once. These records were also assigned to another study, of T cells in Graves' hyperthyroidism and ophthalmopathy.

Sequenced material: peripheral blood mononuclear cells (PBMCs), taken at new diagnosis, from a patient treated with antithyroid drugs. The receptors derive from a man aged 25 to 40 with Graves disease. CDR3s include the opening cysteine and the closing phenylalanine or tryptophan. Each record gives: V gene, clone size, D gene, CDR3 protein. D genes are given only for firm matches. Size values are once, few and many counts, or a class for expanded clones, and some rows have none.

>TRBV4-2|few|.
CASSQDGRRANNEQFF
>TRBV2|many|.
CASSEMARSNQPQHF
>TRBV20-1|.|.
CSARDWDNQPQHF
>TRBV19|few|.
CASSIEARRTQFF
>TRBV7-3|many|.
CASSPGPKYEQYF
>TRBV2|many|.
CASSPSIGSGNEQFF
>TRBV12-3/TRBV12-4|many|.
CASSLRGSAPDTQYF
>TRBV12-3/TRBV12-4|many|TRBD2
CASRLAGDTQYF
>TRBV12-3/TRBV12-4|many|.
CASSPSGLGETQYF
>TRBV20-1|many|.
CSARDPQSSLETQYF
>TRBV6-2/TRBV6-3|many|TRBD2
CASSEGYSGTYEQYF
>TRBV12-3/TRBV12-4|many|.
CASSFPGSYEQYF
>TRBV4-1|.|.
CASSQDLPSGTDTQYF